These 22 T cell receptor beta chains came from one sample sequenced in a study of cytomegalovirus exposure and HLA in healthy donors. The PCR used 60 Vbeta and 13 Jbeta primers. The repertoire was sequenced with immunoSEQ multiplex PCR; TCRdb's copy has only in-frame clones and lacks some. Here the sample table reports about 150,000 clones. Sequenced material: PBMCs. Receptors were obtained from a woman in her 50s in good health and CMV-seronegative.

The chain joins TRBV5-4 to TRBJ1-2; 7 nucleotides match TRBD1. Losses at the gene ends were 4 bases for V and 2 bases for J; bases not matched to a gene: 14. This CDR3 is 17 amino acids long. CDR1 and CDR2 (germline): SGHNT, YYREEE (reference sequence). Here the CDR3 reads CASSGPGQLSSNYGYTF. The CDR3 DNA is TGTGCCAGCAGCGGTCCGGGACAGCTCTCTTCCAACTATGGCTACACCTTC.

CDR3 protein: CASSGGTDQYNEQFF. The CDR3 DNA follows: TGTGCCAGCAGCGGCGGGACAGACCAGTACAATGAGCAGTTCTTC. This chain links TRBV9 with TRBJ2-1; perhaps TRBD1 as D (7 bases). V dropped 3 bases and J dropped 4 bases, with 14 bases sitting between them. From germline, CDR1 is SGDLS and CDR2 YYNGEE. The CDR3 covers 15 residues.

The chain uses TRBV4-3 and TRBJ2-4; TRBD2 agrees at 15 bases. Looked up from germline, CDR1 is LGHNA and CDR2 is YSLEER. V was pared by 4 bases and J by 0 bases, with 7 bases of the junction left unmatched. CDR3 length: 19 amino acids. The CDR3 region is CASSPGLAGGGEAKNIQYF. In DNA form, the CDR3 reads TGCGCCAGCAGCCCGGGACTAGCGGGAGGCGGTGAAGCCAAAAACATTCAGTACTTC.

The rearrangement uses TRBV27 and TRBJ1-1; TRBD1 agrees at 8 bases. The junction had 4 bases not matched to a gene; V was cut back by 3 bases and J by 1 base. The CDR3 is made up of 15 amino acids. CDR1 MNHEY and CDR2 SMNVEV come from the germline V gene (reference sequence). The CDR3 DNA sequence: TGTGCCAGCAGTTTCCAGGGGGCAGGGAACACTGAAGCTTTCTTT. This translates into CASSFQGAGNTEAFF.

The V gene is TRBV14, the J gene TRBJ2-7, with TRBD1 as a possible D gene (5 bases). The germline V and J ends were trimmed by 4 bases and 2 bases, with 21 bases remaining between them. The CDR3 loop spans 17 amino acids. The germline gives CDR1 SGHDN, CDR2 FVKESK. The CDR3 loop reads CASSLGARGQRPYEQYF. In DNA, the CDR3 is TGTGCCAGCAGCCTCGGAGCACGAGGACAAAGGCCCTACGAGCAGTACTTC.

The CDR3 loop reads CASSLARNEQFF. The CDR3 DNA sequence: TGTGCCAGCAGCTTAGCGCGCAATGAGCAGTTCTTC. The chain recombines TRBV7-2 with TRBJ2-1; D gene unclear. CDR1 is SGHTA, CDR2 FQGNSA, per germline. Trimming took off 0 bases at V and 6 bases at J, with 3 bases between the two ends. CDR3 length equals 12 residues.

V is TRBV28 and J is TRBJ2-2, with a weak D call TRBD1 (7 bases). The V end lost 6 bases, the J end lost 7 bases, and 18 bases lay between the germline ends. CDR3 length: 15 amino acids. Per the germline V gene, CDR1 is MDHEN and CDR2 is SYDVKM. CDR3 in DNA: TGTGCCAGCAGCAACAGGAGGGGGCAAGGCGGGGAGCTGTTTTTT. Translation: CASSNRRGQGGELFF.

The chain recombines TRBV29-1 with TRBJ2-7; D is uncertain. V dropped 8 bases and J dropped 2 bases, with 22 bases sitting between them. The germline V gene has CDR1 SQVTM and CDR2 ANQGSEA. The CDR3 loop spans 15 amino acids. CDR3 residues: CSLQCPETVAYEQYF. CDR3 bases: TGCAGCCTTCAATGTCCAGAAACAGTTGCCTACGAGCAGTACTTC.

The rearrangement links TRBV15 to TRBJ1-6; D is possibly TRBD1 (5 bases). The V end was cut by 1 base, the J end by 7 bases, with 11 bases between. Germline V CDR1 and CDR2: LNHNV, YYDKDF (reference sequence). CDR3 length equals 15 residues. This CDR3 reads CATSRVQVYNSPLHF. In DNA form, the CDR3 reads TGTGCCACCAGCAGAGTACAGGTCTACAATTCACCCCTCCACTTT.

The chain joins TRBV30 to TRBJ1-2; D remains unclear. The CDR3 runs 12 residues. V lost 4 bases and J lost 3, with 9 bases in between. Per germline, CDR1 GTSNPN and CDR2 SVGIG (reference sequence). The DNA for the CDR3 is TGTGCCTGGACCCATCCAGACTATGGCTACACCTTC. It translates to CAWTHPDYGYTF.

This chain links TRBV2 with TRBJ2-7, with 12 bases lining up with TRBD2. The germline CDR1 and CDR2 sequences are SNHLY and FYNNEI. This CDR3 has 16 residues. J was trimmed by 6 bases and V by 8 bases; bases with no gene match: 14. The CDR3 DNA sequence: TGTGCCAGCCTCCTAAATTCGGCTAGCGGGAGGGTCGAGCAGTACTTC. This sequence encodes CASLLNSASGRVEQYF.

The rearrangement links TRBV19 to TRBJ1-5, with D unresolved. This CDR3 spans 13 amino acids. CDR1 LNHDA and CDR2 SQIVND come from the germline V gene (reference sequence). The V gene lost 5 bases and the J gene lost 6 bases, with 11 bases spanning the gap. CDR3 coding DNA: TGTGCCAGTAGTTCGGCGGGAACTCAGCCCCAGCATTTT. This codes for CASSSAGTQPQHF.

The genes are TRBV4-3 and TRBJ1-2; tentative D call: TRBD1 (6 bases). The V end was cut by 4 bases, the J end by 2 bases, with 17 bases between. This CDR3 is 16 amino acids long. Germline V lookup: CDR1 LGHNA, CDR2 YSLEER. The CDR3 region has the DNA TGCGCCAGCAGCCGGATACAGGGTAGGAGCAACTATGGCTACACCTTC. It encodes CASSRIQGRSNYGYTF.

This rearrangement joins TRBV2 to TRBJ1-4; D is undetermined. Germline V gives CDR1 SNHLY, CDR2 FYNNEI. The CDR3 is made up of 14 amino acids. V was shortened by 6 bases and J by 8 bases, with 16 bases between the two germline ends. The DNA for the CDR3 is TGTGCCAGCAGGAATACTAGGGCTGGGGAAAAACTGTTTTTT. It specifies CASRNTRAGEKLFF.

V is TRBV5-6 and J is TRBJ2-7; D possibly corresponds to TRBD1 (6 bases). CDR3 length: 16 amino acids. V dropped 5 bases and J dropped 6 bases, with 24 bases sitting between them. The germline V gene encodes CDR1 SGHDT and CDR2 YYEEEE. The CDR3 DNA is TGTGCCAGCAGATCTTCGCCGGGACAAGTCTTTCCCGAGCAGTACTTC. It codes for CASRSSPGQVFPEQYF.

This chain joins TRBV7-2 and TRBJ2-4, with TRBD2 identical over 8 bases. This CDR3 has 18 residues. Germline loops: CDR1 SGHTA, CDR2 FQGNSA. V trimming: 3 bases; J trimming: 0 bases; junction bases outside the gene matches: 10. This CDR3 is CASSFGVSGDLAKNIQYF. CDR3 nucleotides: TGTGCCAGCAGCTTTGGGGTTAGCGGGGACTTAGCCAAAAACATTCAGTACTTC.

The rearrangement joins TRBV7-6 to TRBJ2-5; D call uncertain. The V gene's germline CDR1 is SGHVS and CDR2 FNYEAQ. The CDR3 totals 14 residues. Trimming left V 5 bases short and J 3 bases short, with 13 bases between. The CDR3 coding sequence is TGTGCCAGCAGCCTTAGTGCCTTAAAAGAGACCCAGTACTTC. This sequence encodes CASSLSALKETQYF.

CDR3 protein: CASGTIGTGGGTGELFF. The DNA for the CDR3 is TGTGCCAGCGGAACAATCGGGACAGGGGGCGGCACCGGGGAGCTGTTTTTT. The rearrangement links TRBV9 to TRBJ2-2; 12 bases map to TRBD1. The CDR3 consists of 17 residues. Per germline, CDR1 SGDLS and CDR2 YYNGEE. V shed 7 bases, J shed 4 bases, and the junction held 11 bases outside the gene matches.

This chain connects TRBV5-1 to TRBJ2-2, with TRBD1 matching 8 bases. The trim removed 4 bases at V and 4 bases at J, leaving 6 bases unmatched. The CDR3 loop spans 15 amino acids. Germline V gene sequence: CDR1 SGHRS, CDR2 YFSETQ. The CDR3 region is CASSPGQGTTGELFF. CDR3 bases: TGCGCCAGCAGCCCTGGACAGGGAACCACCGGGGAGCTGTTTTTT.

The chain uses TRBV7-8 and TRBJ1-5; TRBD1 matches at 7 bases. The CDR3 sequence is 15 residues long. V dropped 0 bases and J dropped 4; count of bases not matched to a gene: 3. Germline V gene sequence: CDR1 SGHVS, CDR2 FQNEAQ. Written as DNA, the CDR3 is TGTGCCAGCAGCTTAGCACAGGGGCAAAATCAGCCCCAGCATTTT. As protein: CASSLAQGQNQPQHF.

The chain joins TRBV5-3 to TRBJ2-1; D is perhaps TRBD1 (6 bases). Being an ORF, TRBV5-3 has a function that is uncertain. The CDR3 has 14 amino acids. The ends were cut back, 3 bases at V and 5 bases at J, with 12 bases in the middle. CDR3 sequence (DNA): TGTGCCAGAAGCTGGAACAGGGAAGACAATGAGCAGTTCTTC. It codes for CARSWNREDNEQFF.

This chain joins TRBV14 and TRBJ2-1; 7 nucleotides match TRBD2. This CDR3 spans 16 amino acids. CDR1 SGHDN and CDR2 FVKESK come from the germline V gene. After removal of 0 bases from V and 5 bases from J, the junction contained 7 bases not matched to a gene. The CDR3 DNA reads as TGTGCCAGCAGCCAAGATCGGCTAGCGGTCAACAATGAGCAGTTCTTC. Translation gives CASSQDRLAVNNEQFF.